This T cell receptor (beta chain) is drawn from a study of tumor and adjacent non-tumor tissue in lung cancer (dated by TCRdb to 2017 to 2018). The study in broad terms: Of the cohort, eleven to twelve patients had adenocarcinoma, 2 had squamous cell carcinoma and 1 had small cell lung cancer. The 15 or so patients were aged roughly 30 to 80 years, included 10 men and 5 women, and had TNM stage I to III disease. In total, sequencing yielded 95 million to 150 million productive TCRbeta reads, which works out to an average of approximately 4 million reads per sample. The study compared bulk TCRbeta repertoires between lung tumor tissue and matched distant non-tumor lung tissue from over twelve lung cancer patients. TCRbeta CDR3 sequencing was performed on more than 25 paired specimens, with one tumor sample and one normal lung sample collected per patient.

RNA was isolated from bulk unsorted tissue, and RNA quality was assessed with a NanoDrop ND-1000 and an Agilent 2100. Donors were newly diagnosed lung cancer patients admitted for thoracic surgery in China between August and November 2014, without prior chemotherapy. Patients who had received previous radiotherapy or chemotherapy, or who had another concurrent cancer, were excluded from the study. Pieces of surgical tissue measuring roughly 1-2.2 cm3 were kept in RNAlater solution and held at -80 degrees C until needed. Library preparation used multiplex PCR. Instrument on record: Illumina HiSeq 2500. TCRbeta libraries were constructed through three rounds of nested PCR with primers (Table S4) according to protocols modified from ARM-PCR. PCR products of 200-500 bp were gel-excised and purified with the QIAquick gel extraction kit before sequencing. Per the source publication's procedure: Trimmomatic was used to clean the reads, FLASH merged the cleaned reads into complete CDR3 sequences, and MiTCR assigned the sequences to V(D)J germline segments. Clonal diversity was calculated as the inverse Simpson's index using VDJtools. In-frame sequences without a premature stop codon were defined as productive reads. TCRdb reprocessed the public reads (quality trimming at Q25 with fastp, clone calling with MiXCR) and kept in-frame beta chains. Under each unique CDR3 protein, matching rows form one entry showing the most common genes and DNA. TCRdb, not the authors, supplied the V and J calls. The sample contains about 85,000 distinct CDR3 sequences, around two thirds of them found a single time. The ten top clones hold roughly 14% of the sample.

The research as a whole found: The cohort had only about 14 patients, and the authors noted that larger samples and more detailed clinical data are needed. Because peripheral blood was not sequenced, blood TCRbeta repertoires in the lung cancer patients of the study were not examined. Neither the sequencing platform nor unique molecular identifiers are mentioned in the methods. Significantly higher TCR diversity (inverse Simpson) was observed in tumor tissue than in normal lung tissue (approximately 430 vs 150, P = 0.0075, Mann-Whitney U test). Younger patients had significantly higher TCR diversity, and higher tumor TCR diversity was associated with shorter overall and disease-free survival. In normal lung, the top 100 clones accounted for a significantly larger cumulative share of the repertoire than in tumor tissue.

This clonotype was observed many times. Its antigen specificity is not known. The input lacks base qualities; no much larger clone sits a single base away. Sequenced: lung tumor tissue. This receptor was taken from a man between 65 and 85 years old with non-small cell lung cancer.

The bases read TGTGCCACAGGACAGGCCGTCACTGAAGCTTTCTTT. It encodes CATGQAVTEAFF. The rearrangement joined TRBV10-3 to TRBJ1-1, with 7 junctional bases fitting TRBD1. Ends trimmed: V by 10 bases, J by 4 bases; bases unmatched to a gene: 6. The germline V gene encodes CDR1 ENHRY and CDR2 SYGVKD. From the cysteine through the phenylalanine, the CDR3 covers 12 amino acids. The only DNA kept is the CDR3, 36 bases in frame from the first base.